A single TCR beta chain is shown here with its context. In its sample, this clonotype was seen a few times. Its target antigen remains unknown. No base quality information exists; no much larger clone differs at one position. Via the germline V gene (reference sequence), CDR1 is LNHDA and CDR2 SQIVND. Trimming at the junction amounts to 3 bases on V and 0 bases on J, and the germline ends lie 12 bases apart. The CDR3 sequence holds 15 residues, the cysteine and phenylalanine included. Here the CDR3 DNA is all that survives: 45 bases in frame from base 1. The hyperthyroidism patients were 18 to 65 years old and newly diagnosed, with a disease duration of less than 2 months. Patients were excluded if they had other autoimmune diseases, uncontrolled infections, pregnancy or lactation. Clinical symptoms, serum thyroxine, TRAb, thyroid ultrasound and orbital computed tomography were used for diagnosis. Total RNA was extracted with Trizol reagent and quality-checked on an Agilent 2100 Bioanalyzer.

TCR beta CDR3 regions were amplified from RNA transcripts for repertoire sequencing. The first round of RT-PCR was done with HTBI primers and the Qiagen OneStep RT-PCR kit, and was followed by a second round of multiplex PCR, then size selection and purification. Libraries were sequenced paired-end with 100 bp reads on an Illumina HiSeq2000. The paper's processing steps were these. SOAPnuke was used to process the reads, removing any read that contained adapters or uncalled bases, had a mean Phred below 15, or lacked an exact match to the constant primer or identifier. COPE v1.2.5 was used to merge the high-quality paired reads. Each unique nucleotide sequence was defined as a clonotype, and clonotypes were aligned to IMGT TRB V, D and J references with MiTCR v1.1. Analysis was restricted to V-J combinations with a frequency above 0.0001, which covered 98% to 99.2% of repertoires. For each V-J combination, a TCR clonal expansion and chaos score was defined as the ratio of F50 clonal expansion to chaos observed in the TCRdist matrix. Welch's t-statistics and random forest were used to reduce the features to 10 to 15 V-J combinations, which were then used as input to a naive Bayes classifier. The Morisita-Horn index was used to measure how similar the thyroid and blood repertoires were. In-frame beta chains were kept once TCRdb had trimmed the public reads at Q25 with fastp and called clones with MiXCR. Merged by CDR3 protein, the rows form single entries marked with the most common genes and DNA. The V and J calls follow TCRdb's processing rather than the paper's. This sample gives around 1.1 million distinct CDR3 sequences in total; about 38% of them show up just once. The biggest ten clones account for 11% of the sample.

These data are taken from a study of Graves' ophthalmopathy and Graves' hyperthyroidism (dated by TCRdb to 2016 to 2019). As for the study more broadly: Hyperthyroidism was defined as stable when no progression to ophthalmopathy occurred within 18 months of follow-up. To explore V-J signatures distinguishing ophthalmopathy from hyperthyroidism, a discovery set of around 97 patients (about 41 ophthalmopathy, roughly 56 stable hyperthyroidism) was enrolled. In more than five hyperthyroidism patients, T-cell repertoires of thyroid tissue and blood were compared. In total, 135 blood samples were TCR-sequenced: some 40 ophthalmopathy, 75 hyperthyroidism and about 17 hyperthyroidism-to-ophthalmopathy patients. After sampling, hyperthyroidism patients received methimazole starting at 30 mg daily, and ophthalmopathy patients received high-dose intravenous methylprednisolone. An independent validation cohort comprised 18 to 20 hyperthyroidism patients and 15 to 17 patients who later progressed from hyperthyroidism to ophthalmopathy. TCR beta repertoire signatures were used to distinguish Graves' ophthalmopathy from Graves' hyperthyroidism and to predict progression to ophthalmopathy. Points the paper makes about the study in general: Most expanded thyroid clonotypes with a frequency above 0.001 also appeared in blood, which suggests that blood repertoires may reflect the immune response in the thyroid. In validation, the model predicted ophthalmopathy progression with about 71% sensitivity and approximately 75% specificity; 12 predicted patients were CT-confirmed with GO in a median of about 6.1 months. Ophthalmopathy was separated from stable hyperthyroidism by the 13-signature model with just under 90% sensitivity and roughly 82% specificity in cross-validation and with 80%/75% in the test set. Sample size was not statistically predetermined, and group allocation was not concealed from the investigators.

This TCR derives from an adult man with Graves' hyperthyroidism. This chain is built from TRBV19 and TRBJ2-7; a confident D gene designation cannot be given. Sequenced: peripheral blood or thyroid tissue (not recorded which). The CDR3 is CASSIGAPSSYEQYF. The nucleotide sequence reads as follows: TGTGCCAGTAGTATTGGAGCGCCTTCCTCCTACGAGCAGTACTTC.